The following is a T cell receptor (beta chain) sequence with its context. Its specificity is unknown. Per the germline V gene, CDR1 is SGHRS and CDR2 is YFSETQ. The CDR3 has 13 residues. V lost 0 bases and J lost 5, with 9 bases in between. The sample belongs to a study of T cell responses to AZD1222 COVID-19 vaccine. Whole-study findings and limits: Spike-wide vaccine-associated CD4 TCRs dominated at 160-218 and 743-854. Mostly white British, mostly female donors; authors suggested clonal diversity may be underestimated. Just 6 or 7 people given AZD1222 tested seropositive at baseline.

The method was immunoSEQ multiplex PCR; TCRdb's version includes in-frame clones alone and lacks a portion of them. The table lists approximately 140,000 clones, more than 85% of them singletons. This receptor was obtained from an adult who received the AZD1222 COVID-19 vaccine. The chain combines TRBV5-1 with TRBJ2-7; D is unclear. Specimen: peripheral blood, collected 28 days after the second AZD1222 dose. Here the CDR3 DNA reads TGCGCCAGCAGCTTGGGGTGGGGTAACGAGCAGTACTTC. This encodes CASSLGWGNEQYF.